Sequencing of this T cell receptor beta chain was carried out in a study of molecular identifiers for immune sequencing clone quantification. The study's findings and limits: Clonotypes surpassing 20 RNA copies contained over 98% of effector molecules, versus under 1% in naive cells. Spiked-in Jurkat TCR RNA corresponding to one cell was reported as detectable against 750,000 to 1,000,000 naive cells.

The germline gives CDR1 SEHNR, CDR2 FQNEAQ (reference sequence). This CDR3 contains 16 residues. J lost 7 bases, V lost 3 bases, and 11 bases had no gene match. One entry per CDR3 protein results from TCRdb running MiXCR on the PCR reads. In the table there are 90,000 or so distinct CDR3 sequences, around 25% of which are singletons. This clonotype was found many times. Antigen specificity is unknown. This receptor was identified in a human donor in good health. Some libraries in this study had Jurkat cell RNA spiked in. Source material: naive CD8+ T cells from blood, with Jurkat cell RNA spiked in. The subset: FACS-sorted CD8+CD4-CCR7+CD45RA+ naive T cells. The V gene is TRBV7-9, the J gene TRBJ2-5; TRBD1 aligns across 10 bases. The CDR3 DNA sequence: TGTGCCAGCAGCTTGGTTCCGGGACAGGGGCGTGGGACCCAGTACTTC. Translation gives CASSLVPGQGRGTQYF.